These 26 T cell receptor beta chains share one sample of origin, sequenced in a study of T cell repertoires in cytomegalovirus infection. Which antigens these TCRs recognize remains unknown. TCRdb ran MiXCR on the reads and lists one entry per CDR3 protein. The table lists about half a million distinct CDR3 sequences, around 30% of them singletons. Source: cultured PBMCs, taken from culture after CMV antigen stimulation. These receptors were taken from a human donor in good health (CMV status not recorded). Some clones in this sample may be carry-over from other donors' samples.

This clonotype was observed a handful of times. V and J are TRBV7-9 and TRBJ2-1, with TRBD1 identical over 7 bases. Looked up from germline, CDR1 is SEHNR and CDR2 is FQNEAQ (reference sequence). V trimming: 8 bases; J trimming: 3 bases; junction bases outside the gene matches: 13. The length of the CDR3 is 16 residues. The CDR3 DNA sequence: TGTGCCAGCGGCCGAGTCGGGACAGAAATCTACAATGAGCAGTTCTTC. Its protein product is CASGRVGTEIYNEQFF. Filled out from reference TRBV7-9 and TRBJ2-1, the complete variable domain reads DTGVSQNPRHKITKRGQNVTFRCDPISEHNRLYWYRQTLGQGPEFLTYFQNEAQLEKSRLLSDRFSAERPKGSFSTLEIQRTEQGDSAMYLCASGRVGTEIYNEQFFGPGTRLTVL.

The chain combines TRBV20-1 with TRBJ2-4; 7 nucleotides align to TRBD2. The length of the CDR3 is 17 residues. Losses at the gene ends were 1 base for V and 0 bases for J; bases not matched to a gene: 9. Germline-derived CDR1 and CDR2 are DFQATT and SNEGSKA (reference sequence). CDR3: CSARASGYPVAKNIQYF. The CDR3 nucleotides are TGCAGTGCTAGAGCTAGCGGATATCCCGTAGCCAAAAACATTCAGTACTTC.

The chain couples TRBV20-1 to TRBJ2-7; possibly TRBD1 for D (5 bases). The CDR3 contains 15 residues. V was cut by 1 base and J by 2 bases, with 15 bases left in between. Germline V gives CDR1 DFQATT, CDR2 SNEGSKA (reference sequence). The DNA of the CDR3 is TGCAGTGCTAGAGCAGGCCAGGGTGTACCCTACGAGCAGTACTTC. Translated: CSARAGQGVPYEQYF.

This chain uses TRBV6-4 with TRBJ1-5, with 8 bases identical to TRBD1. This CDR3 contains 14 residues. Germline CDR1 and CDR2: MRHNA and SNTAGT. J gave up 6 bases and V 2 bases, and 3 bases lay outside the gene matches. The CDR3 here is CASSDPTGVQPQHF. The CDR3 DNA sequence: TGTGCCAGCAGTGACCCGACAGGGGTTCAGCCCCAGCATTTT.

The chain recombines TRBV29-1 with TRBJ2-5, with TRBD1 matching over 7 bases. The germline V gene has CDR1 SQVTM and CDR2 ANQGSEA. The CDR3 consists of 12 residues. Trimming removed 7 bases from V and 4 bases from J; junction bases left unmatched: 6. The CDR3 region has the DNA TGCAGCGCCCAAAGGGGGCGAGAGACCCAGTACTTC. Amino acid sequence: CSAQRGRETQYF.

This clonotype was counted between two and nine times. The chain combines TRBV27 with TRBJ1-4, with D tentatively TRBD1 (5 bases). From germline, CDR1 is MNHEY and CDR2 SMNVEV (reference sequence). V dropped 4 bases and J dropped 0 bases, with 12 bases sitting between them. CDR3 length: 16 residues. Here the CDR3 DNA reads TGTGCCAGCAGTTGGGGGGTGAATCCAACTAATGAAAAACTGTTTTTT. Translation: CASSWGVNPTNEKLFF.

The sample holds many counts of this clonotype. This sequence joins TRBV7-2 and TRBJ2-7; D uncertain. In germline, CDR1 is SGHTA, CDR2 FQGNSA. The CDR3 is 13 amino acids. Trimming removed 1 base from V and 4 bases from J, with 8 bases in between. The CDR3 reads CASSLGVGYEQYV. The CDR3 DNA reads as TGTGCCAGCAGCTTAGGGGTGGGGTACGAGCAGTACGTC.

As for this clonotype: The junction departs from the called germline gene at one end, perhaps through a read error. The CDR3 protein is CAIREWTGSNYGYTF. DNA of the CDR3: TGTGCCATCAGAGAGTGGACAGGATCTAACTATGGCTACACCTTC. V is TRBV10-3 and J is TRBJ1-2; 7 positions match TRBD1. Germline values: CDR1 ENHRY, CDR2 SYGVKD. The CDR3 totals 15 residues.

This clonotype was recorded a few times. V and J are TRBV7-2 and TRBJ2-3; D not certain. The CDR3 is 12 amino acids. Trimming removed 8 bases at V and 4 bases at J, with 10 bases between. CDR1 is SGHTA, CDR2 FQGNSA, per germline. CDR3 nucleotides: TGTGCCAGCGGACGAACGCCAGATACGCAGTATTTT. Residues: CASGRTPDTQYF.

This clonotype was seen more than once but under ten times. J is TRBJ2-3 and V is TRBV5-1; D could derive from TRBD1 or TRBD2 (5 bases each). Germline V gene sequence: CDR1 SGHRS, CDR2 YFSETQ. This CDR3 spans 14 amino acids. Trimming shortened V by 3 bases and J by 5 bases, and 13 bases separated the two germline ends. The chain's CDR3 is CASSSGTNRDTQYF. CDR3 bases: TGCGCCAGCAGCTCCGGGACGAATAGAGATACGCAGTATTTT.

The genes are TRBV5-1 and TRBJ1-5; D call uncertain. Germline V CDR1 and CDR2: SGHRS, YFSETQ. V was clipped by 4 bases and J by 6 bases, with 11 bases between them. CDR3 size: 13 residues. The CDR3 DNA follows: TGCGCCAGCAGCCAGTTTGTTGGTCAGCCCCAGCATTTT. Its protein is CASSQFVGQPQHF.

The rearrangement links TRBV29-1 to TRBJ1-4; 10 nucleotides match TRBD1. From germline, CDR1 is SQVTM and CDR2 ANQGSEA. With V trimmed by 7 bases and J by 7 bases, 9 bases remained unmatched. The CDR3 runs 14 residues. DNA for the CDR3: TGCAGCGCCCCCGACAGGGGGCTGGGTGAAAAACTGTTTTTT. Translated: CSAPDRGLGEKLFF.

The V and J genes are TRBV7-2 and TRBJ2-3; unclear D gene. The germline V gene has CDR1 SGHTA and CDR2 FQGNSA. This CDR3 has 14 residues. V lost 3 bases, J lost 0 bases, and 7 bases lay in between. CDR3 sequence: CASSFSRSTDTQYF. The CDR3 nucleotides are TGTGCCAGCAGCTTCAGTAGGAGCACAGATACGCAGTATTTT.

The chain uses TRBV28 and TRBJ1-1; D possibly corresponds to TRBD1 (5 bases). Germline assignment: CDR1 MDHEN and CDR2 SYDVKM. The CDR3 spans 14 residues. V lost 6 bases to trimming and J lost 6 bases, with 17 bases between them. The CDR3, as DNA: TGTGCCAGCAGACTAACGGGGGGGAGAGCTGAAGCTTTCTTT. This codes for CASRLTGGRAEAFF. The variable domain in full, with the rest retrieved from reference TRBV28 and TRBJ1-1, is DVKVTQSSRYLVKRTGEKVFLECVQDMDHENMFWYRQDPGLGLRLIYFSYDVKMKEKGDIPEGYSVSREKKERFSLILESASTNQTSMYLCASRLTGGRAEAFFGQGTRLTVV.

The V call is TRBV6-2 or TRBV6-3, the J call TRBJ2-1; D is perhaps TRBD2 (6 bases). This CDR3 is built from 16 residues. V lost 6 bases, J lost 7 bases, and 22 bases lay in between. CDR1 is MNHEY, CDR2 SVGEGT, per germline. CDR3 in amino acids: CASSAGGGTARNEQFF. CDR3 DNA sequence: TGTGCCAGCAGCGCCGGTGGCGGGACGGCCCGGAATGAGCAGTTCTTC.

This clonotype was seen more than once but under ten times. This CDR3 reads CATSDLKSGLAGVADTQYF. DNA for the CDR3: TGTGCCACCAGTGACTTGAAAAGTGGACTAGCGGGAGTCGCAGATACGCAGTATTTT. This sequence joins TRBV24-1 and TRBJ2-3, with 13 bases lining up with TRBD2. Unmatched junction bases numbered 13, after V lost 4 bases and J lost 4 bases. This CDR3 spans 19 amino acids. In germline, CDR1 is KGHDR, CDR2 SFDVKD.

This clonotype was detected ten times or more. The genes are TRBV20-1 and TRBJ2-1, with a possible D match to TRBD2 (6 bases). The V gene lost 7 bases and the J gene lost 2 bases, with 6 bases spanning the gap. The germline V gene has CDR1 DFQATT and CDR2 SNEGSKA (reference sequence). The CDR3 length is 11 residues. CDR3 residues: CSGLAYNEQFF. The DNA of the CDR3 is TGCAGTGGACTAGCCTACAATGAGCAGTTCTTC.

This clonotype was seen more than once but under ten times. The J gene is TRBJ2-1, the V gene TRBV2, with D perhaps matching TRBD2 (5 bases). V lost 7 bases and J lost 9, with 25 bases in between. The CDR3 is 16 residues long. Germline CDR1 reads SNHLY; CDR2 reads FYNNEI. The CDR3 sequence: CASKSLEVHHLGEQFF. DNA for the CDR3: TGTGCCAGCAAATCGTTGGAGGTCCACCACCTGGGTGAGCAGTTCTTC.

This clonotype has only a few counts. This CDR3 reads CASSLGVGGGGGSPLHF. The DNA of the CDR3 is TGTGCCAGCAGTTTAGGTGTGGGTGGAGGCGGGGGTTCACCCCTCCACTTT. The rearrangement links TRBV12-3 or TRBV12-4 to TRBJ1-6, with D possibly being TRBD1 (5 bases). This CDR3 has 17 residues. Trimming removed 1 base from V and 9 bases from J, with 19 bases in between.

The chain links TRBV4-1 to TRBJ2-6; 12 nucleotides match TRBD2. The CDR3 length is 19 residues. V was pared by 4 bases and J by 4 bases, with 11 bases of the junction left unmatched. The germline V gene encodes CDR1 MGHRA and CDR2 YSYEKL. The CDR3 DNA is TGCGCCAGCAGCCCTCTATGGCTAGCGGGAGGGACCGGGGCCAACGTCCTGACTTTC. Translation: CASSPLWLAGGTGANVLTF.

This clonotype was detected once. The rearrangement joins TRBV19 to TRBJ1-5, with 7 bases identical to TRBD1. Germline V CDR1 and CDR2: LNHDA, SQIVND (reference sequence). The CDR3 is 17 amino acids. V gave up 6 bases and J gave up 0 bases; unmatched junction bases: 11. CDR3 nucleotides: TGTGCCAGTAGAAGACGACAGGGTAAATATAGCAATCAGCCCCAGCATTTT. This sequence encodes CASRRRQGKYSNQPQHF. Full variable domain (rest looked up from reference TRBV19 and TRBJ1-5): DGGITQSPKYLFRKEGQNVTLSCEQNLNHDAMYWYRQDPGQGLRLIYYSQIVNDFQKGDIAEGYSVSREKKESFPLTVTSAQKNPTAFYLCASRRRQGKYSNQPQHFGDGTRLSIL.

This clonotype was found many times. The chain is built from TRBV7-2 and TRBJ2-1; D is undetermined. The V and J ends lost 8 bases and 10 bases respectively, with 21 bases between them. The CDR3 is 14 amino acids. In germline, CDR1 is SGHTA, CDR2 FQGNSA. The CDR3 region is CASGRYRGLSEQFF. The CDR3 DNA follows: TGTGCCAGCGGACGATACCGCGGTCTGTCAGAGCAGTTCTTC. Combining the CDR3 with reference TRBV7-2 and TRBJ2-1 gives the whole variable domain GAGVSQSPSNKVTEKGKDVELRCDPISGHTALYWYRQSLGQGLEFLIYFQGNSAPDKSGLPSDRFSAERTGGSVSTLTIQRTQQEDSAVYLCASGRYRGLSEQFFGPGTRLTVL.

The chain has TRBV5-6 and TRBJ1-1; D ambiguous. CDR3 size: 15 residues. V was clipped by 4 bases and J by 0 bases, with 13 bases between them. Per the germline V gene, CDR1 is SGHDT and CDR2 is YYEEEE. CDR3 protein: CASSLVALLNTEAFF. The CDR3 DNA reads as TGTGCCAGCAGCCTGGTGGCGTTGTTGAACACTGAAGCTTTCTTT.

This chain connects TRBV7-2 to TRBJ2-5, with D perhaps TRBD2 (5 bases). Germline V lookup: CDR1 SGHTA, CDR2 FQGNSA. The CDR3 spans 14 residues. V lost 1 base and J lost 9, with 15 bases in between. This CDR3 reads CASSLDVGRGSQYF. In DNA, the CDR3 is TGTGCCAGCAGCTTAGACGTAGGGCGAGGGTCCCAGTACTTC.

A few counts support this clonotype. CDR3 DNA sequence: TGTGCCAGCAGCCCGACCAGTGGGAGGGCCTACAATGAGCAGTTCTTC. Protein: CASSPTSGRAYNEQFF. The chain uses TRBV7-8 and TRBJ2-1; TRBD2 aligns across 7 bases. The junction had 9 bases not matched to a gene; V was cut back by 5 bases and J by 2 bases. The CDR3 extends over 16 amino acids. CDR1 SGHVS and CDR2 FQNEAQ come from the germline V gene.

In its sample, this clonotype was seen many times. The chain links TRBV7-8 to TRBJ2-2; 10 nucleotides agree with TRBD1. After removal of 5 bases from V and 4 bases from J, the junction contained 4 bases not matched to a gene. Germline-derived CDR1 and CDR2 are SGHVS and FQNEAQ. The CDR3 covers 15 residues. CDR3 nucleotides: TGTGCCAGCAGCCCACGGACAGGGGGCACCGGGGAGCTGTTTTTT. This translates into CASSPRTGGTGELFF.